The clone carrying this TCR beta chain was seen ten or more times. Its antigen is still unknown. This specimen comes from a study of T cells in Graves' hyperthyroidism and ophthalmopathy. The study, taken as a whole, reports: Peripheral blood also featured most of the thyroid clonotypes expanded above 0.001.

The CDR3 runs to 16 residues. V lost 3 bases to trimming and J lost 4 bases; unmatched junction nucleotides: 7. Germline V gene lookup returns CDR1 MGHRA and CDR2 YSYEKL. Template material for amplifying TCR beta CDR3 regions consisted of RNA transcripts. TCR CDR3 underwent first-round RT-PCR with the HTBI primer set. From the multiplex PCR reads, TCRdb called clonotypes with MiXCR, one entry per CDR3 protein. The table has about 360,000 distinct CDR3 sequences, 19% seen once. Stable disease denoted Graves' hyperthyroidism without ophthalmopathy progression within 18 months. Researchers barred patients who had uncontrolled infection, other autoimmune disease, pregnancy or lactation.

This rearrangement joins TRBV4-1 to TRBJ2-5; 11 bases map to TRBD2. The TCR sequence derives from a woman aged 18-29 years with Graves' hyperthyroidism. Sequenced material: blood. The CDR3 loop reads CASSQNSGGAIETQYF. The CDR3 DNA sequence: TGCGCCAGCAGCCAGAATAGCGGGGGGGCCATAGAGACCCAGTACTTC.